The clone carrying this T cell receptor beta chain has a single count. Its target is unknown. Incorporated into the TCR beta cDNA libraries were unique molecular identifiers, which served to reduce PCR and sequencing biases. cDNA molecules numbering around 500,000 came from about 1 to 10 million T cells. TCRdb reprocessed the PCR reads with MiXCR, giving one entry per CDR3 protein. The table lists roughly 430,000 distinct CDR3 sequences, 39% of them singletons. The CDR3 runs 15 residues. V lost 7 bases and J lost 5; bases outside the gene matches: 11. Germline-derived CDR1 and CDR2 are SNHLY and FYNNEI. These data belong to a study of post-analysis software for immune sequencing data. Study-wide background: Patients with relapsing-remitting, secondary progressive and progressive-relapsing multiple sclerosis courses were all represented.

Notes on the study in general: Relative to controls, patients had a handful of TRBV segments at higher frequency, with TRBV5-6, TRBV5-1 and TRBV20-1 among these. Normalized Chao1 diversity was significantly reduced in patients versus controls.

The specimen was blood. The chain has TRBV2 and TRBJ2-3; 8 bases are a match to TRBD2. This clonotype was sampled from a girl aged 2-10 years with multiple sclerosis. The CDR3 reads CASMDWAGGGDTQYF. The CDR3 coding sequence is TGTGCCAGCATGGACTGGGCGGGGGGAGGAGATACGCAGTATTTT.